This entry lists 24 T cell receptor beta chains sequenced from one sample in a study of T cell changes during pregnancy in multiple sclerosis. Clones were sequenced by immunoSEQ multiplex PCR, and TCRdb holds only the in-frame ones, with some missing. The profile shows approximately 74,000 clones, more than 85% of them singletons. The sequencing used peripheral blood, collected before pregnancy. The receptors originated from a female donor with multiple sclerosis, enrolled in a pregnancy study.

The chain couples TRBV28 to TRBJ2-2; 8 nucleotides agree with TRBD2. J was trimmed by 2 bases and V by 5 bases; bases with no gene match: 4. The CDR3 loop spans 15 amino acids. The germline CDR1 and CDR2 sequences are MDHEN and SYDVKM. In DNA, the CDR3 is TGTGCCAGCAGTGGAGCGGGGGAAAACACCGGGGAGCTGTTTTTT. Translating it yields CASSGAGENTGELFF.

The chain carries TRBV2 and TRBJ1-5; the match to TRBD1 covers 7 bases. The V gene's germline CDR1 is SNHLY and CDR2 FYNNEI. CDR3 length: 14 amino acids. After removal of 6 bases from V and 6 bases from J, the junction contained 8 bases not matched to a gene. In DNA, the CDR3 is TGTGCCAGCAGCATGGGACAGTCGAGTCAGCCCCAGCATTTT. It translates to CASSMGQSSQPQHF.

The genes are TRBV5-4 and TRBJ2-5; no firm D call. CDR3 length: 13 residues. Trimming shortened V by 3 bases and J by 1 base, and 7 bases separated the two germline ends. From germline, CDR1 is SGHNT and CDR2 YYREEE (reference sequence). The CDR3, as DNA: TGTGCCAGCAGCTCAAATAGCCAAGAGACCCAGTACTTC. Translated, it gives CASSSNSQETQYF.

The chain is built from TRBV5-4 and TRBJ2-2, with TRBD1 matching 8 bases. Germline lookup yields CDR1 SGHNT and CDR2 YYREEE (reference sequence). The CDR3 contains 15 residues. The trim removed 6 bases at V and 3 bases at J, leaving 7 bases unmatched. This CDR3 is CASTSGTGHTGELFF. The CDR3 nucleotides are TGTGCCAGCACTTCTGGGACAGGACACACCGGGGAGCTGTTTTTT.

Here the CDR3 reads CASSGGEGAYGYTF. CDR3 bases: TGTGCCAGTAGTGGGGGGGAAGGCGCCTATGGCTACACCTTC. The rearrangement links TRBV19 to TRBJ1-2; the D gene is possibly TRBD1 (5 bases). CDR1 is LNHDA and CDR2 is SQIVND in the germline V gene (reference sequence). The CDR3 sequence is 14 residues long. The V gene lost 5 bases and the J gene lost 4 bases, with 14 bases spanning the gap.

The chain recombines TRBV11-1 with TRBJ2-1; TRBD1 might be the D (6 bases). Trimming removed 2 bases at V and 0 bases at J, with 14 bases between. Germline V gene data show CDR1 as SGHAT and CDR2 as FQDESV (reference sequence). The CDR3 runs to 17 residues. CDR3 residues: CASSLSRGHSSYNEQFF. The CDR3 nucleotides read TGTGCCAGCAGCTTATCCAGGGGTCATAGCTCCTACAATGAGCAGTTCTTC. Supplemented by reference TRBV11-1 and TRBJ2-1, the full variable domain reads EAEVAQSPRYKITEKSQAVAFWCDPISGHATLYWYRQILGQGPELLVQFQDESVVDDSQLPKDRFSAERLKGVDSTLKIQPAELGDSAMYLCASSLSRGHSSYNEQFFGPGTRLTVL.

The chain carries TRBV2 and TRBJ1-6; 9 bases align to TRBD1. After removal of 7 bases from V and 9 bases from J, the junction contained 7 bases not matched to a gene. The germline gives CDR1 SNHLY, CDR2 FYNNEI. This CDR3 has 14 amino acids. Written as DNA, the CDR3 is TGTGCCAGCATGGACAGGGGTTCGGGTTCACCCCTCCACTTT. Protein product: CASMDRGSGSPLHF.

In its sample, this clone was seen once. This rearrangement joins TRBV6-5 to TRBJ1-2; possibly TRBD1 for D (5 bases). Trimming pared 6 bases from V and 3 bases from J, leaving 17 bases between. Germline V CDR1 and CDR2: MNHEY, SVGAGI. This CDR3 region has 15 residues. CDR3 nucleotide sequence: TGTGCCAGCAGGCCCGGGGGGGTATCGGACTATGGCTACACCTTC. Amino acids: CASRPGGVSDYGYTF.

CDR3 coding DNA: TGTGCCAGTAGTATAGATTTTTGGACACGGATGGCCAGGAATTCTTATGGCTACACCTTC. It specifies CASSIDFWTRMARNSYGYTF. The chain combines TRBV19 with TRBJ1-2; possible D gene TRBD1, 5 bases. Trimming shortened V by 0 bases and J by 5 bases, and 28 bases separated the two germline ends. The germline CDR1 and CDR2 sequences are LNHDA and SQIVND (reference sequence). The CDR3 length is 20 residues.

This chain links TRBV30 with TRBJ1-5, with a tentative D call TRBD1 (5 bases). The germline CDR1 and CDR2 sequences are GTSNPN and SVGIG (reference sequence). Trimming shortened V by 3 bases and J by 5 bases, and 11 bases separated the two germline ends. The CDR3 is 13 residues long. As DNA, the CDR3 is TGTGCCTGGAGCGCCAGGGAGGATCAGCCCCAGCATTTT. The encoded protein is CAWSAREDQPQHF.

The chain carries TRBV6-5 and TRBJ1-5; 7 bases agree with TRBD1. The CDR3 has 15 amino acids. J gave up 4 bases and V 5 bases, and 8 bases lay outside the gene matches. Looked up from germline, CDR1 is MNHEY and CDR2 is SVGAGI. This chain's CDR3 is CASSTSNRGNQPQHF. The CDR3 coding sequence is TGTGCCAGCAGTACCTCCAACAGGGGTAATCAGCCCCAGCATTTT.

V and J are TRBV30 and TRBJ1-3, with D maybe TRBD1 (6 bases). In germline, CDR1 is GTSNPN, CDR2 SVGIG (reference sequence). Trimming cost V 4 bases and J 0 bases, with 22 bases left between them. The CDR3 is 18 amino acids. In nucleotides, the CDR3 is TGTGCCTGGATAAAGGCCTCGGGCAGGACAGTCTCTGGAAACACCATATATTTT. This sequence encodes CAWIKASGRTVSGNTIYF.

The gene calls are TRBV6-5 and TRBJ2-1, with D tentatively TRBD2 (5 bases). This CDR3 is 15 amino acids long. Between the trimmed V and J ends, which lost 4 bases and 6 bases, there was a span of 16 bases. Germline V CDR1 and CDR2: MNHEY, SVGAGI. The CDR3 region is CASSSPRLAGNEQFF. The CDR3 region has the DNA TGTGCCAGCAGTTCCCCTCGGCTAGCTGGCAATGAGCAGTTCTTC.

This clone was detected once. This sequence joins TRBV5-4 and TRBJ2-5; 9 bases map to TRBD1. J lost 5 bases, V lost 4 bases, and 6 bases had no gene match. CDR1 and CDR2 (germline): SGHNT, YYREEE (reference sequence). CDR3 length: 14 residues. For the CDR3, the DNA is TGTGCCAGCAGCCAACAGGGGGCAGGGGAGACCCAGTACTTC. Translated, it gives CASSQQGAGETQYF.

This chain connects TRBV6-4 to TRBJ2-6, with D unresolved. Germline V gives CDR1 MRHNA, CDR2 SNTAGT. The CDR3 runs to 15 residues. V shed 3 bases and J shed 4 bases, with 10 bases lying between them. The CDR3 coding sequence is TGTGCCAGCAGTGAGTCACCTAACGGGGCCAACGTCCTGACTTTC. The encoded protein is CASSESPNGANVLTF.

The chain carries TRBV4-1 and TRBJ1-4; D is unclear. Trimming took off 0 bases at V and 13 bases at J, with 3 bases between the two ends. Germline CDR1 MGHRA, CDR2 YSYEKL. The CDR3 spans 10 residues. The CDR3 is CASSQERLFF. In DNA, the CDR3 is TGCGCCAGCAGCCAAGAGAGACTGTTTTTT.

The rearrangement links TRBV4-2 to TRBJ2-1; 15 bases fit TRBD2. The germline V gene has CDR1 LGHNA and CDR2 YNFKEQ. Trimming at V came to 0 bases and at J to 7 bases, leaving 1 base not matched to a gene. This CDR3 is built from 16 residues. This CDR3 is CASSQDGLAGGNEQFF. Written as DNA, the CDR3 is TGTGCCAGCAGCCAAGATGGACTAGCGGGGGGGAATGAGCAGTTCTTC.

The genes are TRBV5-1 and TRBJ1-2; maybe TRBD1 (6 bases). V was clipped by 0 bases and J by 6 bases, with 9 bases between them. Germline V gene sequence: CDR1 SGHRS, CDR2 YFSETQ. The CDR3 runs 13 residues. Here the CDR3 DNA reads TGCGCCAGCAGCTTGGAGTACAGGGATGGCTACACCTTC. Its protein product is CASSLEYRDGYTF.

The rearrangement uses TRBV19 and TRBJ2-1; 9 positions agree with TRBD2. Germline assignment: CDR1 LNHDA and CDR2 SQIVND (reference sequence). The CDR3 contains 16 residues. V gave up 0 bases and J gave up 9 bases; unmatched junction bases: 9. In DNA form, the CDR3 reads TGTGCCAGTAGTATAGAGAGCGGGAGGCTCCTCGGTGAGCAGTTCTTC. This translates into CASSIESGRLLGEQFF.

This clone was found a few times. The V call is TRBV10-1, the J call TRBJ1-2; the D is unclear. V lost 5 bases and J 3 bases, leaving 10 bases between the germline ends. The germline CDR1 and CDR2 sequences are WNHNN and SYGVQD (reference sequence). The CDR3 has 13 amino acids. CDR3 in amino acids: CASSTTFHYGYTF. The CDR3 nucleotides are TGCGCCAGCAGTACTACCTTTCACTATGGCTACACCTTC.

The chain joins TRBV29-1 to TRBJ1-1; 9 nucleotides agree with TRBD1. This CDR3 has 14 amino acids. With 1 base clipped from V and 10 bases from J, the junction kept 10 bases outside the gene matches. Germline CDR1 is SQVTM and CDR2 is ANQGSEA. CDR3 loop: CSVEAGTGPYGAFF. The CDR3 DNA reads TGCAGCGTTGAAGCCGGGACAGGGCCGTATGGAGCTTTCTTT.

The genes are TRBV6-5 and TRBJ2-1; D uncertain. The CDR3 extends over 16 amino acids. Germline values: CDR1 MNHEY, CDR2 SVGAGI. Trimming shortened V by 0 bases and J by 0 bases, and 9 bases separated the two germline ends. CDR3 sequence (DNA): TGTGCCAGCAGTTACTCGAGATCGAGCTCCTACAATGAGCAGTTCTTC. Translation: CASSYSRSSSYNEQFF.

This clone was seen a handful of times. This sequence joins TRBV7-2 and TRBJ1-5; 11 bases map to TRBD1. This CDR3 comprises 15 residues. The germline V gene has CDR1 SGHTA and CDR2 FQGNSA. V lost 5 bases, J lost 9 bases, and 9 bases stayed unmatched. The CDR3 here is CASSKGQGAQWPQHF. For the CDR3, the DNA is TGTGCCAGCAGCAAAGGACAGGGGGCCCAGTGGCCCCAGCATTTT.

The chain couples TRBV27 to TRBJ1-5; weak D call: TRBD1 (5 bases). The V and J ends lost 5 bases and 6 bases respectively, with 14 bases between them. This CDR3 contains 14 residues. CDR1 is MNHEY, CDR2 SMNVEV, per germline (reference sequence). The CDR3 loop is CASSPGQGAQPQHF. In DNA, the CDR3 is TGTGCCAGCAGTCCAGGACAAGGGGCTCAGCCCCAGCATTTT.